This entry concerns a single T cell receptor beta chain. Its specificity is not known. The sample has other DNA sequences that encode this CDR3 too. This entry is derived from a study of cytomegalovirus exposure and HLA in healthy donors. Study outcomes and limitations: Sequencing had likely introduced a cluster of highly shared sequence variants as an artifact.

Germline lookup yields CDR1 MDHEN and CDR2 SYDVKM. The CDR3 totals 13 residues. Trimming removed 7 bases from V and 8 bases from J; junction bases left unmatched: 6. The PCR contained 60 Vbeta and 13 Jbeta primers. Measured with immunoSEQ multiplex PCR; TCRdb has only the in-frame clones, and not every one. This sample has 150,000 to 200,000 clones, with 80% found just once. The rearrangement uses TRBV28 and TRBJ1-4; 8 bases are shared with TRBD1. The origin of this receptor is a woman between 40 and 50 years old in good health and CMV-seronegative. Sample: PBMCs. The CDR3 sequence is CASKTGDKEKLFF. The DNA for the CDR3 is TGTGCCAGCAAGACAGGGGATAAAGAAAAACTGTTTTTT. Supplemented by reference TRBV28 and TRBJ1-4, the full variable domain reads DVKVTQSSRYLVKRTGEKVFLECVQDMDHENMFWYRQDPGLGLRLIYFSYDVKMKEKGDIPEGYSVSREKKERFSLILESASTNQTSMYLCASKTGDKEKLFFGSGTQLSVL.